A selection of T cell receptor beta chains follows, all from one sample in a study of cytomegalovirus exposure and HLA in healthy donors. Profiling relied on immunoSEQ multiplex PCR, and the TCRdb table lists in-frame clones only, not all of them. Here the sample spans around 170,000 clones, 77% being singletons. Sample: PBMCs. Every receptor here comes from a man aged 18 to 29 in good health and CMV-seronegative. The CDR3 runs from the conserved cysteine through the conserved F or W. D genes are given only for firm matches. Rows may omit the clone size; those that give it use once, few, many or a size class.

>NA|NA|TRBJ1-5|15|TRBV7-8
TGTGCCAGCAGTCCACGAGACACTAGCAATCAGCCCCAGCATTTT
CASSPRDTSNQPQHF
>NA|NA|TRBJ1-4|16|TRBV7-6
TGTGCCAGCAGCTTAAGGTCAGGGGCAACTAATGAAAAACTGCTTTTT
CASSLRSGATNEKLLF
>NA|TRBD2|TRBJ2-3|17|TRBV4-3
TGCGCCAGCAGCCAAGAAGTTGGGACTACCTCCACAGATACGCAGTATTTT
CASSQEVGTTSTDTQYF
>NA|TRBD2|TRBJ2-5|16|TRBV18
TGTGCCAGCTCACCTTGGGGAGCGGGGAACGAAGAGACCCAGTACTTC
CASSPWGAGNEETQYF
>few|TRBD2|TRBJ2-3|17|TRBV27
TGTGCCAGCAGTTTATCGGGGGTCCCGGGAGGGACAGATACGCAGTATTTT
CASSLSGVPGGTDTQYF
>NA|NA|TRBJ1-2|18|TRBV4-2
TGTGCCAGCAGCCAGCCGTGGCGGGAACCGCGAGCTAACTATGGCTACACCTTC
CASSQPWREPRANYGYTF
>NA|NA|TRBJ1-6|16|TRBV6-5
TGTGCCAGCAGTTACTCCGGACTTAACTATAATTCACCCCTCCACTTT
CASSYSGLNYNSPLHF
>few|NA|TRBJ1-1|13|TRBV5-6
TGTGCCAGCAGCTTCAGCGGGCCTCAAGAAGCTTTCTTT
CASSFSGPQEAFF
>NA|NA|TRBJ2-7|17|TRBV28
TGTGCCAGCAGTTTCTATCTTGAGGGCAGACGGATTTACGAGCAGTACTTC
CASSFYLEGRRIYEQYF
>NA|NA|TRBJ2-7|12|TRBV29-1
TGCAGCGTTGCAGGACAGACCTACGAGCAGTACTTC
CSVAGQTYEQYF
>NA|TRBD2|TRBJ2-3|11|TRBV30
TGTGCCTGGATCGGGGGGAATACGCAGTATTTT
CAWIGGNTQYF
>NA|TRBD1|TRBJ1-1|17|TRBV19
TGTGCCAGTAGTATAGCCCTGGGACAGGGGCGGAACACTGAAGCTTTCTTT
CASSIALGQGRNTEAFF
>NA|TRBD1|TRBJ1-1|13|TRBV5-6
TGTGCCAGCAGCTTATACAGGGGAGAGAAAGCTTTCTTT
CASSLYRGEKAFF
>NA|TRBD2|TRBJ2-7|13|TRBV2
TGTGCCAGCAGTGAAAGGGAGGGTGGCGGCCAGTACTTC
CASSEREGGGQYF
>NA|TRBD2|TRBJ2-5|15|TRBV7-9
TGTGCCAGCAGCTTAGCCTCGGGGGGCCAAGAGACCCAGTACTTC
CASSLASGGQETQYF
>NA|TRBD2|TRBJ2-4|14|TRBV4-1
TGCGCCAGCAGCCAAGAGGGGACTAGCCGCATTCAGTACTTC
CASSQEGTSRIQYF
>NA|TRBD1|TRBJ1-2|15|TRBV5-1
TGCGCCAGCAGCTTCAGGGACAGCCTTAACTATGGCTACACCTTC
CASSFRDSLNYGYTF
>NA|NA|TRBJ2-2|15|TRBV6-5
TGTGCCAGCAGGCGAGTAGGGGGTAAAATCGAGGAGCTGTTTTTT
CASRRVGGKIEELFF
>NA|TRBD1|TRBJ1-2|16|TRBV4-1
TGCGCCAGCAGCCAAGCCCCAGGACAGGCAAACTATGGCTACACCTTC
CASSQAPGQANYGYTF
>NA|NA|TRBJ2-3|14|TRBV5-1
TGCGCCAGCAGCTTGGGGGGCCCCACAGATACGCAGTATTTT
CASSLGGPTDTQYF
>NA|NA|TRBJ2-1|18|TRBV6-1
TGTGCCAGCAGTGATCTCGTGGCAGGAGCGGTCAACTACAATGAGCAGTTCTTC
CASSDLVAGAVNYNEQFF
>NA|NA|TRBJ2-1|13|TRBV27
TGTGCCAGCAGCTTCAGCAGGGTTAATGAGCAGTTCTTC
CASSFSRVNEQFF
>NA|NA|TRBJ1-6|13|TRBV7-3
TGTGCCAGCAGCTCCCAGGGGAATTCACCCCTCCACTTT
CASSSQGNSPLHF
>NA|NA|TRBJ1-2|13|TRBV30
TGTGCCTGGAGTTTGGGGAGCAGCTATGGCTACACCTTC
CAWSLGSSYGYTF
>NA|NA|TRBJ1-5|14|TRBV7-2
TGTGCCAGCAGCTTAACACCAGGCGATCAGCCCCAGCATTTT
CASSLTPGDQPQHF
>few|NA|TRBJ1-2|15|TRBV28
TGTGCCAGCAGTCCAATACCCGGGGGTGGAGGTGGCTACACCTTC
CASSPIPGGGGGYTF
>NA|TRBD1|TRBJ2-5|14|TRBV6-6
TGTGCCAGCCGGGGACAGGGGAGGCAAGAGACCCAGTACTTC
CASRGQGRQETQYF
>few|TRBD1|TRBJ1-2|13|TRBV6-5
TGTGCCAGCAGGGGGGGACAGTTCTATGGCTACACCTTC
CASRGGQFYGYTF
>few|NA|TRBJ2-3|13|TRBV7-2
TGTGCCAGCAGCTTAGCTTTGGGCGATACGCAGTATTTT
CASSLALGDTQYF
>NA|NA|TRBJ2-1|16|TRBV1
TGCACCAGCAGCCTGCCCTCAGCGGGAGCGAGCAATGAGCAGTTCTTC
CTSSLPSAGASNEQFF
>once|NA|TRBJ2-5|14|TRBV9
TGTGCCAGCAGTATAGGACTCGCGGCGGGGACCCAGTACTTC
CASSIGLAAGTQYF
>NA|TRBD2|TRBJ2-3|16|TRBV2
TGTGCCAGCAGGGTGACTAGCGGGAGTGGCACAGATACGCAGTATTTT
CASRVTSGSGTDTQYF
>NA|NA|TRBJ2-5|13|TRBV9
TGTGCCAGCAGCGTAGGGCGGGTTGAGACCCAGTACTTC
CASSVGRVETQYF
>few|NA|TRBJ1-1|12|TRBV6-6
TGTGCCAGCCACACACCGAACACTGAAGCTTTCTTT
CASHTPNTEAFF
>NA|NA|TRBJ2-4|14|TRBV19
TGTGCCAGTAGTATCCCGGGTACTGGAAACATTCAGTACTTC
CASSIPGTGNIQYF
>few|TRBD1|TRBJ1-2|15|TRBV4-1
TGCGCCAGCAGCCAAACCGGGACAGGGTTGGGTGGCTACACCTTC
CASSQTGTGLGGYTF
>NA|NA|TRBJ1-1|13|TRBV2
TGTGCCAGCAGTGAAAGGAGGAGGGATGAAGCTTTCTTT
CASSERRRDEAFF
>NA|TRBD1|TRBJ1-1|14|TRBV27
TGTGCCAGCAATTCTTCCCCAGGGGGCACTGAAGCTTTCTTT
CASNSSPGGTEAFF